The TCR beta chain under discussion was sequenced for a study of T cell responses to AZD1222 COVID-19 vaccine. Notes on the study in general: Along spike, vaccine-associated CD4 TCRs were found throughout, with dominance at 160-218 and 743-854. A reported finding is that nearly half of spike-specific TCRs target unmutated variant regions. Compared with day 0, the breadth and depth of the Spike-specific TCR repertoire rose significantly after two doses of AZD1222.

The assay was immunoSEQ multiplex PCR, and TCRdb's table has in-frame clones only and misses some. The sample holds over 150,000 clones; about 90% are singletons and the top ten take 11%. This CDR3 has 17 residues. Trimming cost V 4 bases and J 4 bases; bases outside gene matches: 11. Germline CDR1 MNHNS, CDR2 SASEGT. In its sample, this clone was seen a few times. Its antigen is unidentified. This chain links TRBV6-1 with TRBJ1-1; 11 bases match TRBD1. The clonotype comes from an adult who received the AZD1222 COVID-19 vaccine. This specimen consisted of peripheral blood, obtained 28 days after the second AZD1222 dose. The CDR3 nucleotides read TGTGCCAGCAGTGGGCCGGACAGGGGGCTAAGGAGCACTGAAGCTTTCTTT. Translation gives CASSGPDRGLRSTEAFF.